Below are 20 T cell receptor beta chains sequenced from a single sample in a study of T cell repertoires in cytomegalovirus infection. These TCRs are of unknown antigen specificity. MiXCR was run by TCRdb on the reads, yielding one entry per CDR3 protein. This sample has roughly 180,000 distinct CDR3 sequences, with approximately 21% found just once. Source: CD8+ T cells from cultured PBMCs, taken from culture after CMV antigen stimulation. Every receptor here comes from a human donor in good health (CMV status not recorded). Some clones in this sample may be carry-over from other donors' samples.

CDR3 in amino acids: CASNLGPNSGNTIYF. The DNA for the CDR3 is TGTGCCAGCAACCTGGGGCCTAACTCTGGAAACACCATATATTTT. This chain uses TRBV6-2 or TRBV6-3 with TRBJ1-3; D perhaps matches TRBD1 (5 bases). CDR1 is MNHEY and CDR2 is SVGEGT in the germline V gene. V gave up 7 bases and J gave up 0 bases, with 13 bases separating them. CDR3 length equals 15 residues.

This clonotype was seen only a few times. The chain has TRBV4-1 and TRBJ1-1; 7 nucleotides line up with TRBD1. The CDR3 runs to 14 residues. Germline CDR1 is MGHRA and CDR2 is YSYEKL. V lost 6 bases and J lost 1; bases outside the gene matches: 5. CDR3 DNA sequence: TGCGCCAGCAGTCGGACAGGTTCGAACACTGAAGCTTTCTTT. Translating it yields CASSRTGSNTEAFF.

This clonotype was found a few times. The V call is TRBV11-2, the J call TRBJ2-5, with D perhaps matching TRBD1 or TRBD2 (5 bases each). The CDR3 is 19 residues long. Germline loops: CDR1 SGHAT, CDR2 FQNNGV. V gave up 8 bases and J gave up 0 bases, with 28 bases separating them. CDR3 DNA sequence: TGTGCCAGCCGAGGAACCGGGACCCCGGAGATGGTGGACCAAGAGACCCAGTACTTC. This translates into CASRGTGTPEMVDQETQYF.

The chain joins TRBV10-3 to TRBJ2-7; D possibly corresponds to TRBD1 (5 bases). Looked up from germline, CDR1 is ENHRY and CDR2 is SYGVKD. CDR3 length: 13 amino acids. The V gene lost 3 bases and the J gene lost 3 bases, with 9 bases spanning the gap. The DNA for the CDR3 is TGTGCCATCAGTGACAGACAGTTCTACGAGCAGTACTTC. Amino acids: CAISDRQFYEQYF.

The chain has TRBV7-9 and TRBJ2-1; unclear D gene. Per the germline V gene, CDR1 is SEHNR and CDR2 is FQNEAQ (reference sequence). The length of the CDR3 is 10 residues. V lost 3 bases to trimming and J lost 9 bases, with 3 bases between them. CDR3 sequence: CASSLSEQFF. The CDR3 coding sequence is TGTGCCAGCAGCTTGAGTGAGCAGTTCTTC.

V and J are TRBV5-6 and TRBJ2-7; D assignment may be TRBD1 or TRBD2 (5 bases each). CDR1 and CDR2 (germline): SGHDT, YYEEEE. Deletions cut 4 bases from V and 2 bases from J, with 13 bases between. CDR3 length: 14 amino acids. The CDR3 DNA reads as TGTGCCAGCAGCCCTGGGACGGATCCCTACGAGCAGTACTTC. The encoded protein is CASSPGTDPYEQYF.

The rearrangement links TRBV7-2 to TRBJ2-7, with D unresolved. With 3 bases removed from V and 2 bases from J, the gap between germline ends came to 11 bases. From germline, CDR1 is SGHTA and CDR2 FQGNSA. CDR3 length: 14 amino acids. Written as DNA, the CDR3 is TGTGCCAGCAGCTTCGCCGGGTCCCCCTACGAGCAGTACTTC. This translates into CASSFAGSPYEQYF.

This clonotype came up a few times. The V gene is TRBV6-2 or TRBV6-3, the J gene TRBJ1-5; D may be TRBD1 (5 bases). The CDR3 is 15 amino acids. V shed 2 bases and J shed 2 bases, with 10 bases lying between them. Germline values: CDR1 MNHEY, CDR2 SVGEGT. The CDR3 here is CASSYVRVGNQPQHF. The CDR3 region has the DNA TGTGCCAGCAGTTACGTCAGGGTTGGCAATCAGCCCCAGCATTTT.

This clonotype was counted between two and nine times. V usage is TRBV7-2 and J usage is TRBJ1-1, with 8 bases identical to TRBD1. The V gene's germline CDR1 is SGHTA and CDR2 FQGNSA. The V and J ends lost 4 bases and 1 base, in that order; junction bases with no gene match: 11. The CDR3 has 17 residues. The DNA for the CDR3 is TGTGCCAGCAGCTCACCCGAATCGACAGGGGCGAACACTGAAGCTTTCTTT. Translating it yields CASSSPESTGANTEAFF.

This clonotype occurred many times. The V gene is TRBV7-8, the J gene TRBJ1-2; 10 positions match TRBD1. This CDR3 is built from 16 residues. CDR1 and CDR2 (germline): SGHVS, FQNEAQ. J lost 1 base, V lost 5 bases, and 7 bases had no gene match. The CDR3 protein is CASSHRDRGNNYGYTF. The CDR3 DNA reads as TGTGCCAGCAGCCACAGGGACAGGGGAAATAACTATGGCTACACCTTC.

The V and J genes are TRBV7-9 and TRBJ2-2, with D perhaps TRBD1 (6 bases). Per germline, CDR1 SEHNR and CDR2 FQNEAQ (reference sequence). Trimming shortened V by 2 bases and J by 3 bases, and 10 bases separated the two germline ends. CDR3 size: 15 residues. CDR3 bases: TGTGCCAGCAGCTTACAGGGGCAATACACCGGGGAGCTGTTTTTT. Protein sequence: CASSLQGQYTGELFF.

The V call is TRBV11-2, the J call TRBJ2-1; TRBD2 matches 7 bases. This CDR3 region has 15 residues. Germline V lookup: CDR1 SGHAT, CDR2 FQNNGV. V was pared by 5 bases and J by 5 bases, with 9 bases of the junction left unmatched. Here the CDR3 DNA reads TGTGCCAGCAGCCAAACGGGAGGTGAGGACAATGAGCAGTTCTTC. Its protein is CASSQTGGEDNEQFF.

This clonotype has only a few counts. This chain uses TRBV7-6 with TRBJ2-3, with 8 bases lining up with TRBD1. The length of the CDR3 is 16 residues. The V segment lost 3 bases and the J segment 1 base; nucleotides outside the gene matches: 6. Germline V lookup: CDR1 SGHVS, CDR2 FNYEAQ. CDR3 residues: CASSFRGRVGTDTQYF. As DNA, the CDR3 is TGTGCCAGCAGCTTCAGGGGGCGGGTGGGCACAGATACGCAGTATTTT.

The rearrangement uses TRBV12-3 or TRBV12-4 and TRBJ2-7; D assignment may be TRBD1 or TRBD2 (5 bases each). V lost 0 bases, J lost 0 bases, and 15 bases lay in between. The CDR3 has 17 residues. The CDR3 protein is CASSLAPGPRSSYEQYF. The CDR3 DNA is TGTGCCAGCAGTTTAGCGCCGGGACCGAGGAGCTCCTACGAGCAGTACTTC.

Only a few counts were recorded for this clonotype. Written as DNA, the CDR3 is TGTGCCAGCAGCTTAACAGGGGTGTTCACCTACGAGCAGTACTTC. This translates into CASSLTGVFTYEQYF. This chain joins TRBV7-9 and TRBJ2-7, with 7 bases lining up with TRBD1. V dropped 2 bases and J dropped 2; count of bases not matched to a gene: 6. The CDR3 is made up of 15 amino acids. CDR1 and CDR2 from the germline V gene are SEHNR and FQNEAQ (reference sequence).

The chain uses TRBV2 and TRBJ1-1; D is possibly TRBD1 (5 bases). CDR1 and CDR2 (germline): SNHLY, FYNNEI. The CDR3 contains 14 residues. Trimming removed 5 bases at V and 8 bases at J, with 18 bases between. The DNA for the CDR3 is TGTGCCAGCAGTAGTAGGGACTCGCGCGGAGAAGCTTTCTTT. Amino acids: CASSSRDSRGEAFF. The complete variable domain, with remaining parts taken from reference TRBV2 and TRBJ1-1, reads EPEVTQTPSHQVTQMGQEVILRCVPISNHLYFYWYRQILGQKVEFLVSFYNNEISEKSEIFDDQFSVERPDGSNFTLKIRSTKLEDSAMYFCASSSRDSRGEAFFGQGTRLTVV.

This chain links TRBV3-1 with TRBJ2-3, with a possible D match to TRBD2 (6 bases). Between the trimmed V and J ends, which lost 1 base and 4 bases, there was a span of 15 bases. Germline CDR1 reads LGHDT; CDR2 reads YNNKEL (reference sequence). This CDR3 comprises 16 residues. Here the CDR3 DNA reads TGTGCCAGCAGCCAAGCCGTTGGGACTCGCGCAGATACGCAGTATTTT. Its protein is CASSQAVGTRADTQYF.

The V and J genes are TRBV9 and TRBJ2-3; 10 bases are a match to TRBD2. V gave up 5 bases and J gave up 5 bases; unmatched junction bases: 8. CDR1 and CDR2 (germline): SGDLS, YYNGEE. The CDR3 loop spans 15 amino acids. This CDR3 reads CASSPSGGLVDTQYF. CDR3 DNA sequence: TGTGCCAGCAGTCCTAGCGGGGGACTGGTAGATACGCAGTATTTT.

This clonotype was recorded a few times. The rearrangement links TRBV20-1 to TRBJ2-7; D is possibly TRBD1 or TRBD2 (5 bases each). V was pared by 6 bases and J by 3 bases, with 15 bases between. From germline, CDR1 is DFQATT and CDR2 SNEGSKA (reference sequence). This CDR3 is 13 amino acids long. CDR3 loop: CSAIPGTDYEQYF. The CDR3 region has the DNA TGCAGTGCAATTCCCGGGACGGACTACGAGCAGTACTTC.

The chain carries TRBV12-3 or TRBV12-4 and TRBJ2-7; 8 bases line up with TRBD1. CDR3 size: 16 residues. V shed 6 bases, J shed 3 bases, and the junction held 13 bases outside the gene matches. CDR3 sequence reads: CASSKTLGQANYEQYF. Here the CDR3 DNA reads TGTGCCAGCAGCAAGACCCTGGGACAGGCGAACTACGAGCAGTACTTC.